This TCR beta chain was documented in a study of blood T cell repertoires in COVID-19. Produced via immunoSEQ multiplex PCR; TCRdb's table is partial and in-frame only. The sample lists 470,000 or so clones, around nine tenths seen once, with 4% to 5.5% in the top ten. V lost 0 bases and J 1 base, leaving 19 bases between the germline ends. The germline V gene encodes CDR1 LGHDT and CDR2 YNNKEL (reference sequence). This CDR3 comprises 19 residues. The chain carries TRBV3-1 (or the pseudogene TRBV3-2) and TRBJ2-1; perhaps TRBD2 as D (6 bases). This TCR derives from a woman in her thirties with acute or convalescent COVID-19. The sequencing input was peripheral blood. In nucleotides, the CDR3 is TGTGCCAGCAGCCAAGAGCCAACTGGGAAGCGGGTTTCCTACAATGAGCAGTTCTTC. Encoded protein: CASSQEPTGKRVSYNEQFF.